The 27 T cell receptor beta chains given below trace back to one sample, sequenced in a study of CD8 T cells in ankylosing spondylitis. These receptors' targets are unknown. Each CDR3 protein gets one entry after TCRdb re-called the 5' RACE reads with MiXCR. The repertoire has hundreds of thousands of distinct CDR3 sequences, 20% to 30% of them found once; the top ten carry about 0.92%. Study-level results: Characteristic of ankylosing spondylitis blood, it appeared, was a TCR beta motif comprising fewer than 10 highly homologous variants.

Material: blood, either unsorted or a sorted T cell fraction (not recorded which). The receptors here all came from a male donor with ankylosing spondylitis.

This rearrangement joins TRBV27 to TRBJ1-5, with TRBD1 matching 7 bases. CDR3 length: 12 residues. Germline CDR1 reads MNHEY; CDR2 reads SMNVEV (reference sequence). Trimming at V came to 10 bases and at J to 2 bases, leaving 2 bases not matched to a gene. The CDR3 region is CANRGGNQPQHF. CDR3 bases: TGTGCCAACAGGGGAGGCAATCAGCCCCAGCATTTT.

The chain combines TRBV10-3 with TRBJ2-4; a possible D gene is TRBD1 (6 bases). V gave up 0 bases and J gave up 0 bases, with 9 bases separating them. This CDR3 has 16 amino acids. Germline loops: CDR1 ENHRY, CDR2 SYGVKD. The CDR3 reads CAISESTGVAKNIQYF. The CDR3 DNA reads as TGTGCCATCAGTGAGTCGACAGGAGTAGCCAAAAACATTCAGTACTTC.

The table lists this clonotype with a few counts. The genes are TRBV6-2 or TRBV6-3 and TRBJ2-7; D is uncertain. V was pared by 7 bases and J by 6 bases, with 19 bases between. This CDR3 comprises 14 residues. Germline assignment: CDR1 MNHEY and CDR2 SVGEGT. In DNA, the CDR3 is TGTGCCAGCACCTCCGATCGGCTTCTTCGCGAGCAGTACTTC. This translates into CASTSDRLLREQYF.

V gene TRBV7-9 combines with J gene TRBJ1-1, with D possibly being TRBD1 (6 bases). V shed 2 bases and J shed 13 bases, with 17 bases lying between them. In germline, CDR1 is SEHNR, CDR2 FQNEAQ (reference sequence). There are 13 residues in the CDR3. CDR3 amino acids: CASSLSGDTIGFF. The CDR3 bases are TGTGCCAGCAGCTTAAGCGGGGACACGATAGGTTTCTTT.

The V gene is TRBV5-1, the J gene TRBJ1-2, with D possibly TRBD1 on 6 matching bases. V shed 1 base and J shed 0 bases, with 13 bases lying between them. CDR3 size: 16 residues. Looked up from germline, CDR1 is SGHRS and CDR2 is YFSETQ. The CDR3 DNA reads as TGCGCCAGCAGCTTGTCCGGGCAGGGGACTAACTATGGCTACACCTTC. This encodes CASSLSGQGTNYGYTF.

This clonotype came up a few times. The V call is TRBV11-2, the J call TRBJ2-2; TRBD1 aligns across 12 bases. Germline V gene data show CDR1 as SGHAT and CDR2 as FQNNGV. The CDR3 has 17 amino acids. V lost 1 base, J lost 6 bases, and 6 bases stayed unmatched. The CDR3 loop reads CASSLVRDRGRPGELFF. CDR3 DNA sequence: TGTGCCAGCAGCTTAGTCCGGGACAGGGGGCGTCCCGGGGAGCTGTTTTTT.

The chain is built from TRBV11-1 and TRBJ2-1, with D perhaps being TRBD1 or TRBD2 (5 bases each). V dropped 4 bases and J dropped 3 bases, with 16 bases sitting between them. This CDR3 is built from 16 residues. Germline assignment: CDR1 SGHAT and CDR2 FQDESV (reference sequence). CDR3 region: CASSWGKGTHYNEQFF. The CDR3, as DNA: TGTGCCAGCAGCTGGGGGAAGGGGACGCACTACAATGAGCAGTTCTTC.

This clonotype appeared a few times. The rearrangement uses TRBV5-1 and TRBJ1-2; D may be TRBD1 (5 bases). V was shortened by 0 bases and J by 3 bases, with 6 bases between the two germline ends. This CDR3 has 13 residues. CDR1 SGHRS and CDR2 YFSETQ come from the germline V gene. CDR3 loop: CASSLGQYYGYTF. The CDR3 DNA sequence: TGCGCCAGCAGCTTGGGACAGTACTATGGCTACACCTTC.

This clonotype turned up a few times. This sequence joins TRBV7-2 and TRBJ1-2, with D uncertain. Trimming removed 3 bases at V and 4 bases at J, with 6 bases between. Looked up from germline, CDR1 is SGHTA and CDR2 is FQGNSA. The CDR3 consists of 12 residues. As DNA, the CDR3 is TGTGCCAGCAGCTTTCCCGGCTATGGCTACACCTTC. Its translation is CASSFPGYGYTF.

The rearrangement links TRBV10-3 to TRBJ2-3; 7 bases are a match to TRBD2. V shed 2 bases and J 2 bases; nucleotides not matched to a gene: 1. The CDR3 runs 14 residues. Germline CDR1 ENHRY, CDR2 SYGVKD. The CDR3 nucleotides read TGTGCCATCAGTGAGCTAGCGGCCACAGATACGCAGTATTTT. It specifies CAISELAATDTQYF.

For the CDR3, the DNA is TGTGCCAGCAGCCGCCATCGTGCTAGCGGGAGATACTACAATGAGCAGTTCTTC. This codes for CASSRHRASGRYYNEQFF. The V and J genes are TRBV11-1 and TRBJ2-1; TRBD2 matches at 10 bases. V trimming: 5 bases; J trimming: 3 bases; junction bases outside the gene matches: 13. This CDR3 comprises 18 residues. Germline lookup yields CDR1 SGHAT and CDR2 FQDESV (reference sequence).

This clonotype was seen a few times. For the CDR3, the DNA is TGCGCCAGCAGTGGGGGGACGTTCGAGCAGTACTTC. Its translation: CASSGGTFEQYF. The V gene is TRBV10-1, the J gene TRBJ2-7; D tentatively reads TRBD1 or TRBD2 (5 bases each). This CDR3 has 12 residues. In germline, CDR1 is WNHNN, CDR2 SYGVQD (reference sequence). Trimming pared 4 bases from V and 6 bases from J, leaving 10 bases between.

This clonotype was seen only a few times. The DNA for the CDR3 is TGTGCCAGCAGCTGGACAGGGCTAAATGAAAAACTGTTTTTT. The encoded protein is CASSWTGLNEKLFF. The V call is TRBV7-2, the J call TRBJ1-4, with 8 nucleotides matching TRBD1. The CDR3 sequence is 14 residues long. CDR1 and CDR2 from the germline V gene are SGHTA and FQGNSA. The ends lost 4 bases at V and 5 bases at J; junction bases unmatched: 3.

The chain has TRBV5-1 and TRBJ2-1; 8 bases line up with TRBD1. Germline CDR1 is SGHRS and CDR2 is YFSETQ. V shed 1 base, J shed 7 bases, and the junction held 7 bases outside the gene matches. The CDR3 consists of 15 residues. As DNA, the CDR3 is TGCGCCAGCAGCTTGCCCGGACAGGGAGGTAATGAGCAGTTCTTC. It is translated as CASSLPGQGGNEQFF.

This clonotype has only a few counts. The V call is TRBV12-3 or TRBV12-4, the J call TRBJ2-1, with 7 nucleotides matching TRBD2. Trimming removed 3 bases from V and 5 bases from J; junction bases left unmatched: 7. The CDR3 totals 15 residues. The CDR3 DNA sequence: TGTGCCAGCAGTTTTGGGTGGGAGGGCCACAATGAGCAGTTCTTC. It encodes CASSFGWEGHNEQFF.

This clonotype came up many times. The rearrangement links TRBV12-3 or TRBV12-4 to TRBJ1-3; D gene ambiguous. The length of the CDR3 is 14 residues. V shed 5 bases and J shed 0 bases, with 8 bases lying between them. The DNA for the CDR3 is TGTGCCAGCAGTCCCAGACACTCTGGAAACACCATATATTTT. It encodes CASSPRHSGNTIYF.

The chain uses TRBV7-9 and TRBJ2-2, with D perhaps matching TRBD2 (5 bases). V lost 5 bases to trimming and J lost 3 bases, with 10 bases between them. CDR3 length equals 14 residues. Germline V gives CDR1 SEHNR, CDR2 FQNEAQ (reference sequence). CDR3 residues: CASSPVRDTGELFF. The CDR3 bases are TGTGCCAGCAGCCCCGTGCGGGACACCGGGGAGCTGTTTTTT.

The table lists this clonotype with many counts. The chain employs TRBV7-2 and TRBJ1-3; D perhaps matches TRBD1 (5 bases). Looked up from germline, CDR1 is SGHTA and CDR2 is FQGNSA. The CDR3 length is 14 residues. Deletions cut 3 bases from V and 4 bases from J, with 10 bases between. The CDR3 bases are TGTGCCAGCAGCTTGGCAGGGCAAGGAAACACCATATATTTT. Protein product: CASSLAGQGNTIYF.

The rearrangement joins TRBV6-1 to TRBJ2-2; TRBD2 matches 7 bases. V was pared by 1 base and J by 4 bases, with 6 bases of the junction left unmatched. Per the germline V gene, CDR1 is MNHNS and CDR2 is SASEGT. The CDR3 contains 16 residues. The CDR3 sequence is CASSEVSGGGTGELFF. In DNA, the CDR3 is TGTGCCAGCAGTGAAGTATCGGGGGGTGGCACCGGGGAGCTGTTTTTT.

This chain connects TRBV9 to TRBJ2-5; D is perhaps TRBD2 (6 bases). V was trimmed by 3 bases and J by 2 bases, leaving 14 bases between them. Per germline, CDR1 SGDLS and CDR2 YYNGEE. The CDR3 spans 15 residues. CDR3: CASSATGLHQETQYF. DNA of the CDR3: TGTGCCAGCAGCGCGACGGGACTCCATCAAGAGACCCAGTACTTC.

V is TRBV29-1 and J is TRBJ1-4, with a weak D call TRBD1 (5 bases). Trimming removed 4 bases from V and 6 bases from J, with 15 bases in between. CDR3 size: 14 residues. The V gene's germline CDR1 is SQVTM and CDR2 ANQGSEA. CDR3 DNA: TGCAGCGTTGGCGGGAGGGGATTACATGAAAAACTGTTTTTT. Its translation: CSVGGRGLHEKLFF.

The chain links TRBV20-1 to TRBJ1-2; D gene unclear. V was cut by 5 bases and J by 0 bases, with 13 bases left in between. This CDR3 has 14 amino acids. Germline V lookup: CDR1 DFQATT, CDR2 SNEGSKA (reference sequence). CDR3 bases: TGCAGTGCTTCGGACGGGTTAGCTAACTATGGCTACACCTTC. Protein: CSASDGLANYGYTF.

The chain is built from TRBV24-1 and TRBJ1-2; 7 bases line up with TRBD1. This CDR3 spans 17 amino acids. V lost 3 bases, J lost 1 base, and 10 bases stayed unmatched. Germline V gene lookup returns CDR1 KGHDR and CDR2 SFDVKD. The CDR3 bases are TGTGCCACCAGTGATGGAAGGGGGCGACAAGTTAACTATGGCTACACCTTC. Its protein product is CATSDGRGRQVNYGYTF.

Only a few counts were recorded for this clonotype. The chain couples TRBV4-2 to TRBJ1-2, with 9 positions matching TRBD1. The V segment lost 4 bases and the J segment 4 bases; nucleotides outside the gene matches: 16. This CDR3 is built from 18 residues. The germline CDR1 and CDR2 sequences are LGHNA and YNFKEQ. Here the CDR3 reads CASSPTRPGQGTPYGYTF. CDR3 DNA sequence: TGTGCCAGCAGCCCGACCCGCCCCGGACAGGGGACTCCCTATGGCTACACCTTC.

This sequence joins TRBV19 and TRBJ2-2, with 8 bases that match TRBD1. The CDR3 sequence is 14 residues long. V shed 10 bases, J shed 6 bases, and the junction held 10 bases outside the gene matches. Germline loops: CDR1 LNHDA, CDR2 SQIVND (reference sequence). Here the CDR3 reads CATRQGINPGELFF. The CDR3 nucleotides are TGTGCCACGAGACAGGGGATAAATCCCGGGGAGCTGTTTTTT. The full variable domain, in which reference TRBV19 and TRBJ2-2 provide the parts outside the CDR3, is DGGITQSPKYLFRKEGQNVTLSCEQNLNHDAMYWYRQDPGQGLRLIYYSQIVNDFQKGDIAEGYSVSREKKESFPLTVTSAQKNPTAFYLCATRQGINPGELFFGEGSRLTVL.

This clonotype was observed a few times. The V gene is TRBV5-1, the J gene TRBJ1-1; 11 bases fit TRBD1. Per germline, CDR1 SGHRS and CDR2 YFSETQ. This CDR3 contains 15 residues. The V segment lost 4 bases and the J segment 5 bases; nucleotides outside the gene matches: 7. CDR3 DNA sequence: TGCGCCAGCAGCATCACCGGGACAGGGGGGACTGAAGCTTTCTTT. Translating it yields CASSITGTGGTEAFF.

The sample holds a few counts of this clonotype. The chain joins TRBV5-1 to TRBJ2-5, with 7 bases matching TRBD2. Germline V gives CDR1 SGHRS, CDR2 YFSETQ. This CDR3 contains 15 residues. V dropped 1 base and J dropped 5; count of bases not matched to a gene: 8. DNA of the CDR3: TGCGCCAGCAGCTTGCTTACTAGAGCGGGGGAGACCCAGTACTTC. Translation gives CASSLLTRAGETQYF.